The 30 T cell receptor beta chains presented below share a single source sample, sequenced in a study of blood T cells in healthy people across ages. With a J-beta primer mix and a sample-barcoded 5' primer, a second PCR ran about 6 to 11 cycles. TCRdb reprocessed the 5' RACE reads with MiXCR, giving one entry per CDR3 protein. The sample has about 1.1 million distinct CDR3 sequences; roughly two fifths are singletons. Input material: blood. The receptor set was obtained from a man between 18 and 29 years old in good health.

This clonotype was detected ten times or more. This sequence joins TRBV6-5 and TRBJ1-5; possible D gene TRBD1, 5 bases. V lost 4 bases, J lost 0 bases, and 10 bases lay in between. CDR3 length equals 15 residues. Germline-derived CDR1 and CDR2 are MNHEY and SVGAGI. The CDR3 protein is CASSSGTGSNQPQHF. The CDR3 DNA reads as TGTGCCAGCAGTTCCGGGACCGGTAGCAATCAGCCCCAGCATTTT.

This clonotype was recorded at least ten times. The J gene is TRBJ2-1, the V gene TRBV20-1, with D hard to call. The germline CDR1 and CDR2 sequences are DFQATT and SNEGSKA (reference sequence). This CDR3 region has 11 residues. Deletions cut 7 bases from V and 7 bases from J, with 11 bases between. CDR3 protein: CSVPRGNEQFF. The DNA of the CDR3 is TGCAGTGTCCCCCGCGGTAATGAGCAGTTCTTC.

The rearrangement links TRBV29-1 to TRBJ2-4; TRBD1 is a possible D gene (6 bases). The germline CDR1 and CDR2 sequences are SQVTM and ANQGSEA. Trimming stripped 4 bases from V and 13 bases from J, with 17 bases between. CDR3 length: 12 amino acids. DNA of the CDR3: TGCAGCGTTGGACAGGAGGTATACCGGCAGTACTTC. Its protein is CSVGQEVYRQYF.

The V gene is TRBV5-1, the J gene TRBJ2-4; D is perhaps TRBD1 or TRBD2 (5 bases each). V lost 4 bases, J lost 0 bases, and 20 bases lay in between. Germline CDR1 and CDR2: SGHRS and YFSETQ. CDR3 length: 18 amino acids. CDR3 nucleotides: TGCGCCAGCAGCCCAGGAACCGGGACCGTGATAGCCAAAAACATTCAGTACTTC. It specifies CASSPGTGTVIAKNIQYF.

The gene calls are TRBV4-3 and TRBJ1-4; D unresolved. The germline gives CDR1 LGHNA, CDR2 YSLEER. The CDR3 length is 12 residues. V was pared by 1 base and J by 10 bases, with 7 bases between. The CDR3 protein is CASSQVRGKLFF. The CDR3 DNA sequence: TGCGCCAGCAGCCAAGTCCGCGGAAAACTGTTTTTT.

This chain links TRBV10-3 with TRBJ2-7, with D perhaps matching TRBD2 (6 bases). Per germline, CDR1 ENHRY and CDR2 SYGVKD. The CDR3 length is 13 residues. Deletions cut 8 bases from V and 7 bases from J, with 18 bases between. CDR3 region: CAIGGASYNEQYF. In DNA form, the CDR3 reads TGTGCCATCGGAGGGGCCTCCTACAATGAGCAGTACTTC.

This chain connects TRBV20-1 to TRBJ2-1; 7 bases align to TRBD1. The CDR3 runs 16 residues. V shed 0 bases, J shed 10 bases, and the junction held 15 bases outside the gene matches. Germline loops: CDR1 DFQATT, CDR2 SNEGSKA (reference sequence). The CDR3 region is CSARDSRQGLTYEQFF. The CDR3, as DNA: TGCAGTGCTAGAGATTCCCGACAGGGCTTAACCTACGAGCAGTTCTTC.

This clonotype was seen more than once but under ten times. This sequence joins TRBV7-2 and TRBJ2-1; D is undetermined. The CDR3 totals 17 residues. Germline V CDR1 and CDR2: SGHTA, FQGNSA. The ends were cut back, 1 base at V and 0 bases at J, with 13 bases in the middle. The CDR3 is CASSLEARLSSYNEQFF. In DNA form, the CDR3 reads TGTGCCAGCAGCTTAGAGGCGCGGCTAAGCTCCTACAATGAGCAGTTCTTC.

In DNA, the CDR3 is TGTGCCAGCAGTTTAGAACTAGCGGGGGTCTATGAGCAGTTCTTC. Amino acid sequence: CASSLELAGVYEQFF. The chain is built from TRBV12-3 or TRBV12-4 and TRBJ2-1; 11 bases fit TRBD2. J lost 8 bases, V lost 1 base, and 4 bases had no gene match. This CDR3 comprises 15 residues.

The chain couples TRBV20-1 to TRBJ1-2; TRBD1 might be the D (5 bases). The germline V gene encodes CDR1 DFQATT and CDR2 SNEGSKA (reference sequence). The CDR3 is 11 residues long. V dropped 6 bases and J dropped 6 bases, with 11 bases sitting between them. The CDR3 here is CSASIGDGYTF. DNA of the CDR3: TGCAGTGCCTCGATAGGGGATGGCTACACCTTC.

This clonotype occurred a few times. The chain recombines TRBV29-1 with TRBJ2-7; D remains ambiguous. V was shortened by 0 bases and J by 3 bases, with 6 bases between the two germline ends. Germline CDR1 and CDR2: SQVTM and ANQGSEA. This CDR3 contains 12 residues. CDR3 nucleotide sequence: TGCAGCGTTGAAGATCGACTCTACGAGCAGTACTTC. This encodes CSVEDRLYEQYF.

The chain uses TRBV6-2 or TRBV6-3 and TRBJ2-1; the match to TRBD2 covers 12 bases. After removal of 5 bases from V and 4 bases from J, the junction contained 6 bases not matched to a gene. The CDR3 sequence is 16 residues long. The germline V gene has CDR1 MNHEY and CDR2 SVGEGT. CDR3: CASSIGLAGSYNEQFF. DNA of the CDR3: TGTGCCAGCAGTATAGGACTAGCGGGGTCTTACAATGAGCAGTTCTTC.

Only a few counts were recorded for this clonotype. The rearrangement uses TRBV14 and TRBJ2-1; TRBD2 agrees at 9 bases. CDR3 length: 12 amino acids. V was clipped by 4 bases and J by 9 bases; unmatched bases: 1. Germline values: CDR1 SGHDN, CDR2 FVKESK. CDR3 region: CASSRTSVEQFF. The CDR3 region has the DNA TGTGCCAGCAGCCGGACTAGCGTTGAGCAGTTCTTC.

This clonotype was picked up a small number of times. The chain has TRBV5-1 and TRBJ2-3; D might be TRBD1 (7 bases). CDR1 is SGHRS, CDR2 YFSETQ, per germline. CDR3 length equals 13 residues. Trimming left V 7 bases short and J 6 bases short, with 15 bases between. The CDR3 bases are TGCGCCAGCGGACAGGCGGAGGGTGATACGCAGTATTTT. This encodes CASGQAEGDTQYF. The full variable domain, completed using reference TRBV5-1 and TRBJ2-3, is KAGVTQTPRYLIKTRGQQVTLSCSPISGHRSVSWYQQTPGQGLQFLFEYFSETQRNKGNFPGRFSGRQFSNSRSEMNVSTLELGDSALYLCASGQAEGDTQYFGPGTRLTVL.

The gene calls are TRBV7-2 and TRBJ1-1, with TRBD1 as a possible D gene (6 bases). This CDR3 region has 12 residues. Trimming took 6 bases from V and 8 from J, leaving 13 bases between them. Germline CDR1 is SGHTA and CDR2 is FQGNSA. CDR3 coding DNA: TGTGCCAGCAGACGGGGGCAAGGGGAAGCTTTCTTT. The encoded protein is CASRRGQGEAFF.

In its sample, this clonotype was seen once. One end of the junction fails to match germline, which may point to a read error. The chain combines TRBV9 with TRBJ2-1; the D is unclear. The CDR3 runs 16 residues. Germline CDR1 and CDR2: SGDLS and YYNGEE. The CDR3 nucleotides read TGTGCCAGCAGCGTAGACCGCCGTAGCTCCCACAATGAGCAGTTCTTC. Amino acid sequence: CASSVDRRSSHNEQFF.

This clonotype has only a few counts. This chain connects TRBV4-3 to TRBJ2-5; 11 bases are a match to TRBD2. Trimming took 0 bases from V and 5 from J; bases not matched to a gene: 14. Per the germline V gene, CDR1 is LGHNA and CDR2 is YSLEER. This CDR3 is 19 amino acids long. In nucleotides, the CDR3 is TGCGCCAGCAGCCAAGATCTTAGAAGGGCTAGCGGGGGGACCGAGACCCAGTACTTC. This sequence encodes CASSQDLRRASGGTETQYF.

The chain joins TRBV20-1 to TRBJ2-6; tentative D call: TRBD1 (6 bases). Germline V gene lookup returns CDR1 DFQATT and CDR2 SNEGSKA (reference sequence). The CDR3 is made up of 13 amino acids. The V gene lost 7 bases and the J gene lost 4 bases, with 11 bases spanning the gap. CDR3 DNA sequence: TGCAGTGTAGAGGGGGTAGGGGCCAACGTCCTGACTTTC. It specifies CSVEGVGANVLTF.

A note on this clonotype: The junction departs from the called germline gene at one end, perhaps through a read error. This chain uses TRBV29-1 with TRBJ2-1; D is uncertain. Germline-derived CDR1 and CDR2 are SQVTM and ANQGSEA. The CDR3 is 15 amino acids. The CDR3 DNA follows: TGCAGTGTTGCTCACGGTGCAGGTTTGCGAAATGAGCAGTTCTTC. Residues: CSVAHGAGLRNEQFF.

J is TRBJ1-5 and V is TRBV25-1, with no clear D. CDR3 length: 15 residues. CDR1 and CDR2 (germline): MGHDK, SYGVNS. V was cut by 5 bases and J by 0 bases, with 11 bases left in between. CDR3: CASSPGGTSNQPQHF. The CDR3 coding sequence is TGTGCCAGCAGTCCGGGCGGAACTAGCAATCAGCCCCAGCATTTT.

This clonotype has a handful of counts. This sequence joins TRBV20-1 and TRBJ2-7; 7 positions agree with TRBD1. The length of the CDR3 is 16 residues. Germline CDR1 is DFQATT and CDR2 is SNEGSKA (reference sequence). V shed 0 bases and J 3 bases; nucleotides not matched to a gene: 11. The CDR3 reads CSARDLVGGLIYEQYF. For the CDR3, the DNA is TGCAGTGCTAGAGATCTGGTAGGGGGCCTAATCTACGAGCAGTACTTC.

The chain recombines TRBV11-2 with TRBJ2-1, with 13 bases identical to TRBD2. Unmatched junction bases numbered 7, after V lost 4 bases and J lost 4 bases. Per the germline V gene, CDR1 is SGHAT and CDR2 is FQNNGV. The CDR3 is 17 residues long. The CDR3 DNA reads TGTGCCAGCAGCTGCGGACTAGCGGGGGAGATATACAATGAGCAGTTCTTC. Translated, it gives CASSCGLAGEIYNEQFF.

This clonotype showed up many times. The rearrangement joins TRBV10-3 to TRBJ1-2, with D perhaps TRBD1 (5 bases). This CDR3 contains 13 residues. Germline CDR1 ENHRY, CDR2 SYGVKD. Between the trimmed V and J ends, which lost 7 bases and 8 bases, there was a span of 17 bases. The CDR3 region is CAINLQGGVGYTF. Here the CDR3 DNA reads TGTGCCATCAACTTGCAGGGTGGAGTCGGCTACACCTTC.

This clonotype was found a few times. This chain joins TRBV12-3 or TRBV12-4 and TRBJ1-2; TRBD1 agrees at 7 bases. The junction had 9 bases not matched to a gene; V was cut back by 4 bases and J by 7 bases. The CDR3 is made up of 14 amino acids. The CDR3 loop is CASSSGTARGGYTF. CDR3 in DNA: TGTGCCAGCAGTTCTGGGACAGCTAGAGGTGGCTACACCTTC.

About this clonotype itself: A much larger clonotype is one base distant, so this may be a read error. This chain joins TRBV9 and TRBJ2-1; D is unclear. The J call is doubtful: the DNA matches TRBJ2-7 better. From germline, CDR1 is SGDLS and CDR2 YYNGEE. The CDR3 has 12 amino acids. The CDR3 DNA reads as TGTGCCAGCAGCGTAGGAAGGGATGAGCAGTACTTC. Protein: CASSVGRDEQYF.

This clonotype showed up many times. The CDR3 sequence: CSASVGSNQPQHF. The DNA of the CDR3 is TGCAGTGCTAGCGTAGGGAGCAATCAGCCCCAGCATTTT. V gene TRBV20-1 combines with J gene TRBJ1-5; D is unclear. The CDR3 has 13 residues. Trimming pared 3 bases from V and 1 base from J, leaving 7 bases between. Germline V gene data show CDR1 as DFQATT and CDR2 as SNEGSKA (reference sequence).

The V call is TRBV6-1, the J call TRBJ2-5, with D perhaps TRBD1 (6 bases). Germline V gene data show CDR1 as MNHNS and CDR2 as SASEGT. Trimming cost V 3 bases and J 11 bases, with 25 bases left between them. The CDR3 spans 16 residues. CDR3 sequence reads: CASSDRGPAVYDEQYF. The CDR3 DNA reads as TGTGCCAGCAGTGACAGGGGCCCCGCGGTATACGATGAGCAGTACTTC.

The V and J genes are TRBV12-3 or TRBV12-4 and TRBJ1-1, with a weak D call TRBD1 (6 bases). This CDR3 is 14 amino acids long. V was shortened by 6 bases and J by 0 bases, with 11 bases between the two germline ends. The CDR3 coding sequence is TGTGCCAGCAGCAAACAGGGCGTGAACACTGAAGCTTTCTTT. Amino acids: CASSKQGVNTEAFF.

The chain recombines TRBV20-1 with TRBJ1-6; D possibly corresponds to TRBD1 (5 bases). With 0 bases removed from V and 0 bases from J, the gap between germline ends came to 15 bases. Looked up from germline, CDR1 is DFQATT and CDR2 is SNEGSKA (reference sequence). CDR3 length: 18 amino acids. CDR3 coding DNA: TGCAGTGCTAGAGATCGGGGCAGGGCAAGCTCCTATAATTCACCCCTCCACTTT. Translation: CSARDRGRASSYNSPLHF.

This sequence joins TRBV28 and TRBJ1-2; TRBD1 is a possible D gene (5 bases). This CDR3 has 10 residues. Germline loops: CDR1 MDHEN, CDR2 SYDVKM. V was pared by 8 bases and J by 13 bases, with 14 bases between. This CDR3 reads CASQRDRPTF. The DNA of the CDR3 is TGTGCCAGCCAAAGGGACCGGCCCACCTTC.